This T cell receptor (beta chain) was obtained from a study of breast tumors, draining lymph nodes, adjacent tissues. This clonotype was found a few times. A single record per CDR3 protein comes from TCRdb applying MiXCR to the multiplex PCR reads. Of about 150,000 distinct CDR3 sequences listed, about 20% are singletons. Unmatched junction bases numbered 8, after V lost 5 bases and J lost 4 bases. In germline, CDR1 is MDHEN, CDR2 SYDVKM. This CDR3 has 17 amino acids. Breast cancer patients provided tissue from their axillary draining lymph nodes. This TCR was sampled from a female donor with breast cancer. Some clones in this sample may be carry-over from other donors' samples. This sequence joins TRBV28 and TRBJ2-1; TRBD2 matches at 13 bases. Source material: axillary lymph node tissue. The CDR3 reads CASSTWTSGSSYNEQFF. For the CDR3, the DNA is TGTGCCAGCAGTACTTGGACTAGCGGGAGCAGTTACAATGAGCAGTTCTTC.